This T cell receptor (beta chain) was recovered during a study of T cells after yellow fever vaccination. The wider study: With SMART-Seq v4 Ultra Low Input, the fractions containing low cell numbers were prepared.

One entry per CDR3 protein results from TCRdb running MiXCR on the 5' RACE reads. Counted here are 500,000 to 650,000 distinct CDR3 sequences, less than 20% occurring once; the ten biggest clones make up 15% to 20%. Points from the study as a whole: Among primary-vaccination clones, most reappeared after the booster, at about 95% for CD4 and about 90% for CD8.

This clonotype turned up a few times. No antigen is known for it. The clonotype comes from a man between 18 and 35 years old who received the YFV17D yellow fever vaccine. Sequenced here: PBMCs, sampled 5 days after the first yellow fever vaccination.

CDR3 region: CASSMRQGNQPQHF. The CDR3 region has the DNA TGTGCCAGTAGTATGCGGCAGGGAAATCAGCCCCAGCATTTT. The chain joins TRBV19 to TRBJ1-5, with a possible D match to TRBD1 (5 bases). The CDR3 length is 14 residues. Trimming stripped 3 bases from V and 4 bases from J, with 10 bases between. CDR1 LNHDA and CDR2 SQIVND come from the germline V gene (reference sequence).